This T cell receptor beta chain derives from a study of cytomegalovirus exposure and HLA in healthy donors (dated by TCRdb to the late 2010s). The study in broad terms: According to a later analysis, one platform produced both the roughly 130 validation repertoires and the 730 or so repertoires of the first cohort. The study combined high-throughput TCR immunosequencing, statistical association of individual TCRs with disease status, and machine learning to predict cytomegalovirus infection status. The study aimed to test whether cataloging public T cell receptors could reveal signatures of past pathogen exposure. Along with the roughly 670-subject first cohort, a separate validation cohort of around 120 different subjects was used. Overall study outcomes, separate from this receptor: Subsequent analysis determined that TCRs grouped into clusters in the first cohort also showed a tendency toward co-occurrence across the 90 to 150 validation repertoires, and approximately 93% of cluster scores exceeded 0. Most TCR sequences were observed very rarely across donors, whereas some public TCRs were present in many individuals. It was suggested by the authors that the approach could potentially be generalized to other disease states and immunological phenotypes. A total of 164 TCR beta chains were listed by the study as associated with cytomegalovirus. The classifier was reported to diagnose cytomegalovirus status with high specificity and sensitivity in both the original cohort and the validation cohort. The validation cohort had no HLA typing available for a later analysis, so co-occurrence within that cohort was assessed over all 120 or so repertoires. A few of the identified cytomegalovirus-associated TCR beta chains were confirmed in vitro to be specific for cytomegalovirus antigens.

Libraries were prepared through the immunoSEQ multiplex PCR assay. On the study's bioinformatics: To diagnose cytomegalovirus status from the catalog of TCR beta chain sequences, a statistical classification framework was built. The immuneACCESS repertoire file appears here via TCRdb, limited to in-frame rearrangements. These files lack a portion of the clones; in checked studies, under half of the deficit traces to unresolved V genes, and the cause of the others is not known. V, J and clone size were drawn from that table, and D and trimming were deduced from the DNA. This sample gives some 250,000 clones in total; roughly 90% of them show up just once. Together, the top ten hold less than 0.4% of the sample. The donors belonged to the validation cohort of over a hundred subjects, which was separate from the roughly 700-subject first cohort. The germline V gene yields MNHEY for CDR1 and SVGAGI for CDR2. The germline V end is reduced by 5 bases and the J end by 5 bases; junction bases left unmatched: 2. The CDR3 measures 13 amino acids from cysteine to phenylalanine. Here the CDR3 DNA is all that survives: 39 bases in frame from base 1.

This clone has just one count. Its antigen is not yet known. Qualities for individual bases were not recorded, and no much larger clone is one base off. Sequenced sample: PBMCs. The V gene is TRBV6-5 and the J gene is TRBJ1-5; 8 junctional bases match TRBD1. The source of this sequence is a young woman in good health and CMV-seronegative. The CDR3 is CASSLDRDQPQHF. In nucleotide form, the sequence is TGTGCCAGCAGTCTGGACAGGGATCAGCCCCAGCATTTT.